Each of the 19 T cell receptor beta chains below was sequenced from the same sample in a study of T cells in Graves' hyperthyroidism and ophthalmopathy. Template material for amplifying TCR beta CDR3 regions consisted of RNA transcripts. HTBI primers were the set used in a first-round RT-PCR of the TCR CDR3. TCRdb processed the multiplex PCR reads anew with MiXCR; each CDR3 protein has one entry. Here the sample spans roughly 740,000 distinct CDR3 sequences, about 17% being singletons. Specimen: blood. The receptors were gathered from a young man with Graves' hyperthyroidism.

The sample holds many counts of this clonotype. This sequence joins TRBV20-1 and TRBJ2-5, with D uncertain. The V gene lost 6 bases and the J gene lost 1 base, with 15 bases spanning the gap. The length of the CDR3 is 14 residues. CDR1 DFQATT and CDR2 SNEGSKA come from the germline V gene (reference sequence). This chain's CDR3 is CSAAYSPIQETQYF. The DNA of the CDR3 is TGCAGTGCCGCCTACAGTCCCATCCAAGAGACCCAGTACTTC.

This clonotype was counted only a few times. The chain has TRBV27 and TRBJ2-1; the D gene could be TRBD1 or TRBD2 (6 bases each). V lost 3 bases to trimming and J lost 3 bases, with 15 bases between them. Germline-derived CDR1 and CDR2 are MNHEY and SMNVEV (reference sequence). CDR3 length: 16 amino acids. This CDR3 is CASSLKGGLRYNEQFF. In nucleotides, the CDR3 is TGTGCCAGCAGTTTGAAGGGGGGACTTCGCTACAATGAGCAGTTCTTC.

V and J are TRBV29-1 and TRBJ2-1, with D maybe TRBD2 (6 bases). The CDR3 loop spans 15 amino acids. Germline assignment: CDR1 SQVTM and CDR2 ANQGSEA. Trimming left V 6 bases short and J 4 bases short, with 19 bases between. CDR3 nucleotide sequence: TGCAGCGTCTTCAAGGGGACTGCCGGGTACAATGAGCAGTTCTTC. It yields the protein CSVFKGTAGYNEQFF.

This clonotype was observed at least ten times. CDR3 sequence reads: CASSLGRISYEQYF. The CDR3 nucleotides are TGCGCCAGCAGCTTGGGGCGGATATCCTACGAGCAGTACTTC. The chain has TRBV5-1 and TRBJ2-7; no definite D call. The CDR3 extends over 14 amino acids. Trimming removed 0 bases from V and 1 base from J, with 8 bases in between. From germline, CDR1 is SGHRS and CDR2 YFSETQ.

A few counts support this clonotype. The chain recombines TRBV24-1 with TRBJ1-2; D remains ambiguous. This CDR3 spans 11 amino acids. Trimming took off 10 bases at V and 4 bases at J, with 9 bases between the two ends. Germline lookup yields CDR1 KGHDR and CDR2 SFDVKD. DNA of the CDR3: TGTGCCACAAGCGATCGCTATGGCTACACCTTC. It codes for CATSDRYGYTF.

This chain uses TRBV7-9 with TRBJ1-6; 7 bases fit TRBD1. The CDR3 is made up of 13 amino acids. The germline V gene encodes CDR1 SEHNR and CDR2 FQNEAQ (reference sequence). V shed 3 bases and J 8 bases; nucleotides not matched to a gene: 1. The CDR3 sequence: CASSFTGDSPLHF. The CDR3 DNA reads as TGTGCCAGCAGCTTCACAGGGGATTCACCCCTCCACTTT.

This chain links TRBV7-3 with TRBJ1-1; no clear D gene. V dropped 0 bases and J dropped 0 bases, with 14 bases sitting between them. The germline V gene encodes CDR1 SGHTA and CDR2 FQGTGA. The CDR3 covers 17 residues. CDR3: CASSLTPIEGLNTEAFF. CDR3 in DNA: TGTGCCAGCAGCTTAACCCCGATAGAAGGTCTGAACACTGAAGCTTTCTTT.

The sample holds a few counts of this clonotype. The CDR3 is CASSQDTEPGANVLTF. The CDR3, as DNA: TGCGCCAGCAGCCAAGACACGGAACCTGGGGCCAACGTCCTGACTTTC. The chain has TRBV4-1 and TRBJ2-6; no clear D gene. The CDR3 loop spans 16 amino acids. Germline CDR1 MGHRA, CDR2 YSYEKL. Deletions cut 0 bases from V and 2 bases from J, with 8 bases between.

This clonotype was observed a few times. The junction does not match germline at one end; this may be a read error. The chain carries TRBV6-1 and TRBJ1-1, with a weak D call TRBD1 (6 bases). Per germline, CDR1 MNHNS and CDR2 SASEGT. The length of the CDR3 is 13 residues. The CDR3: CASSERGNAEAFF. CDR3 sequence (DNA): TGTGCCAGCAGTGAAAGGGGGAACGCTGAAGCTTTCTTT.

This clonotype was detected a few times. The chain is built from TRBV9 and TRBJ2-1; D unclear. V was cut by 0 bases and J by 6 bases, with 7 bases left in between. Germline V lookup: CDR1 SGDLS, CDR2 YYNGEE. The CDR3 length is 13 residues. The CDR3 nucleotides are TGTGCCAGCAGCGTAGGTCTTTTCAATGAGCAGTTCTTC. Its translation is CASSVGLFNEQFF.

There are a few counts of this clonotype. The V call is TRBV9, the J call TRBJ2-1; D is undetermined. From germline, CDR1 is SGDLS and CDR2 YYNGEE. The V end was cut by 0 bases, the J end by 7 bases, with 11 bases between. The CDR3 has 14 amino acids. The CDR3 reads CASSVGWAGNEQFF. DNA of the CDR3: TGTGCCAGCAGCGTAGGGTGGGCTGGGAATGAGCAGTTCTTC.

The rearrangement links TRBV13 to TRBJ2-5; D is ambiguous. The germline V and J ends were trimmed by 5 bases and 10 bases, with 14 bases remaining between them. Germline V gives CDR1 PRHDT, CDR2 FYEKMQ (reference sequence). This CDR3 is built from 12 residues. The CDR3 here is CASSQRLTIQYF. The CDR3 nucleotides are TGTGCCAGCAGCCAGAGACTGACCATCCAGTACTTC. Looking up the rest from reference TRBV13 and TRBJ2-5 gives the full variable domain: AAGVIQSPRHLIKEKRETATLKCYPIPRHDTVYWYQQGPGQDPQFLISFYEKMQSDKGSIPDRFSAQQFSDYHSELNMSSLELGDSALYFCASSQRLTIQYFGPGTRLLVL.

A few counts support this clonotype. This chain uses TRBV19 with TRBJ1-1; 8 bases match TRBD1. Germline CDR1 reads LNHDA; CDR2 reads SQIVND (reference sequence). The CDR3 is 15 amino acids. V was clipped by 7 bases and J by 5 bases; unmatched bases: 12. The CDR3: CASTPWQGARTEAFF. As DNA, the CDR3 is TGTGCCAGTACCCCGTGGCAGGGGGCGCGGACTGAAGCTTTCTTT.

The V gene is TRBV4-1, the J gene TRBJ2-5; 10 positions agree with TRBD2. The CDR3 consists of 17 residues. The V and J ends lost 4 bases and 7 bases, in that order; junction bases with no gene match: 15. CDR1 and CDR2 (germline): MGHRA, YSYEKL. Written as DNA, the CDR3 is TGCGCCAGCAGCCCGGGACTAGCGCGCGCCCCAGATGGGACCCAGTACTTC. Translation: CASSPGLARAPDGTQYF.

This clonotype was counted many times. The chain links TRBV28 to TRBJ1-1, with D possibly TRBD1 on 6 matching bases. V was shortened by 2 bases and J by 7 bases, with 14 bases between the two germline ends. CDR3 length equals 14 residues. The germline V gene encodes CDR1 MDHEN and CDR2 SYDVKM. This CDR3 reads CASSLTSSDSEAFF. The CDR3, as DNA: TGTGCCAGCAGTTTAACGTCGTCGGACAGTGAAGCTTTCTTT.

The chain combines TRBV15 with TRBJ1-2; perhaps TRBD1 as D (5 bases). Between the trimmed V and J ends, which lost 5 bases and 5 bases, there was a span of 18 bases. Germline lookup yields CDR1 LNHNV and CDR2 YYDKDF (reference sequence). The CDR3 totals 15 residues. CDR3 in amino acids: CATSPKSRDSYGYTF. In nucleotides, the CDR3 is TGTGCCACCAGCCCCAAATCCCGGGACTCATATGGCTACACCTTC.

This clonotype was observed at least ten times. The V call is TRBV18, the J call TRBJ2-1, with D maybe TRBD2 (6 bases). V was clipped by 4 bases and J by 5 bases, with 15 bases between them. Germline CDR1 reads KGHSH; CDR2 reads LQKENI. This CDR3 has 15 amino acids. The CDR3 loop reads CASSRFTGEDNEQFF. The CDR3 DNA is TGTGCCAGCTCACGCTTTACGGGGGAGGACAATGAGCAGTTCTTC.

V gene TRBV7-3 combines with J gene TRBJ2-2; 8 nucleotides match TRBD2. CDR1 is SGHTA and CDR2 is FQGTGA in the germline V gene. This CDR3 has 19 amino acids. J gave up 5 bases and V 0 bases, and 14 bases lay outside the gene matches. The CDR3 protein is CASSLTASGSPMGTGELFF. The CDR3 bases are TGTGCCAGCAGCTTAACGGCCAGCGGGAGCCCTATGGGGACCGGGGAGCTGTTTTTT.

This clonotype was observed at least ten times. The CDR3 sequence is CASSQGGREAFF. Here the CDR3 DNA reads TGTGCCAGCAGCCAAGGTGGGAGGGAAGCTTTCTTT. This rearrangement joins TRBV3-1 to TRBJ1-1; D is uncertain. V was pared by 1 base and J by 8 bases, with 8 bases between. In germline, CDR1 is LGHDT, CDR2 YNNKEL (reference sequence). The CDR3 is made up of 12 amino acids.